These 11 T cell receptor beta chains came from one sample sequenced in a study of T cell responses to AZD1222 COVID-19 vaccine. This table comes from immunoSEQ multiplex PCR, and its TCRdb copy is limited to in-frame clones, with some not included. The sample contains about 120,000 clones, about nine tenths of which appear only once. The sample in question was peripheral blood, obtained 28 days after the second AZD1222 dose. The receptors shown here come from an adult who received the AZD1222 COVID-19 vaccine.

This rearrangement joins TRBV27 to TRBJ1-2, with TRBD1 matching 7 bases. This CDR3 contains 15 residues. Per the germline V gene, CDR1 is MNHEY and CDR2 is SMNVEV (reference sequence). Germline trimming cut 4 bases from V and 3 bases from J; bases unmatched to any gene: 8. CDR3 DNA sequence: TGTGCCAGCAGTTCGCCGGCAGGGGGTGACTATGGCTACACCTTC. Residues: CASSSPAGGDYGYTF.

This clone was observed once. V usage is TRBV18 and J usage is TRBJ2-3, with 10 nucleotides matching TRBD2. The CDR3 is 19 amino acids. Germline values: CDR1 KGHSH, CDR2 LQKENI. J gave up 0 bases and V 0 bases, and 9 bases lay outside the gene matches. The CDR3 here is CASSPPGLAGAPSTDTQYF. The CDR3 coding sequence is TGTGCCAGCTCACCACCGGGTCTAGCGGGGGCCCCTAGCACAGATACGCAGTATTTT.

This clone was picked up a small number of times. The CDR3 DNA sequence: TGTGCCAGCAGCTTTGGACAGAACTATGGCTACACCTTC. This translates into CASSFGQNYGYTF. The rearrangement joins TRBV5-4 to TRBJ1-2, with D possibly being TRBD1 (6 bases). The CDR3 is 13 residues long. V was shortened by 2 bases and J by 2 bases, with 7 bases between the two germline ends. CDR1 is SGHNT, CDR2 YYREEE, per germline (reference sequence).

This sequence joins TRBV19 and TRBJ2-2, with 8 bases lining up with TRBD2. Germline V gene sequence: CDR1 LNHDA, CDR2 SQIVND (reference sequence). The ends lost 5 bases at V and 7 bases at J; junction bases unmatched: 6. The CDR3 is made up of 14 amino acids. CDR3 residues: CASSAGLGSGELFF. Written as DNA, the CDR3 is TGTGCCAGTAGTGCGGGACTAGGAAGCGGGGAGCTGTTTTTT.

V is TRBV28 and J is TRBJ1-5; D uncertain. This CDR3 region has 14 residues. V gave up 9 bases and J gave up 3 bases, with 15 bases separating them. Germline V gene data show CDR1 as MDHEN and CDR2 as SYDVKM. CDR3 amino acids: CASTWGLNNQPQHF. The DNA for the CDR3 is TGTGCCAGTACCTGGGGTTTGAACAATCAGCCCCAGCATTTT.

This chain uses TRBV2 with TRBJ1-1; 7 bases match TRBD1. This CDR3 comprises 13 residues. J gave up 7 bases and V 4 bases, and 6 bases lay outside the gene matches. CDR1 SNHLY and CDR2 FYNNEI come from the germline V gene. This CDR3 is CASSAPGQHEAFF. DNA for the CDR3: TGTGCCAGCAGTGCGCCGGGACAGCATGAAGCTTTCTTT.

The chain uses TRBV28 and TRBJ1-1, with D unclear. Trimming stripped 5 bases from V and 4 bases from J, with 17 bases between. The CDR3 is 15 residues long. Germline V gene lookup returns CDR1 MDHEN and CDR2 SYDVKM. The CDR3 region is CASSPGGMMGTEAFF. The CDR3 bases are TGTGCCAGCAGTCCGGGAGGGATGATGGGCACTGAAGCTTTCTTT.

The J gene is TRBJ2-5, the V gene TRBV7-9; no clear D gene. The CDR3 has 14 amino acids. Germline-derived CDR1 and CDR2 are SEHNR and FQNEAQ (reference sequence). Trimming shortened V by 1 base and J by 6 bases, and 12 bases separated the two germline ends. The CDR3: CASSLGQVGKTQYF. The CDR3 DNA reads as TGTGCCAGCAGCTTAGGGCAGGTTGGGAAGACCCAGTACTTC.

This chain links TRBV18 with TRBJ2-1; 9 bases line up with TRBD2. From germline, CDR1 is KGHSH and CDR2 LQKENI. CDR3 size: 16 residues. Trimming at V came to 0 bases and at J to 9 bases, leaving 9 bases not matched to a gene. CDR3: CASSPPAGGPGIEQFF. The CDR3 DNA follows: TGTGCCAGCTCACCACCGGCGGGGGGGCCTGGCATTGAGCAGTTCTTC.

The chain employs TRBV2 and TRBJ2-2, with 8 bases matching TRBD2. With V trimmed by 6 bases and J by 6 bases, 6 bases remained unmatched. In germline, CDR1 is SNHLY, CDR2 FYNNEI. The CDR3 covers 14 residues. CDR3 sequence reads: CASRVREGPGELFF. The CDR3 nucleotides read TGTGCCAGCAGGGTCCGGGAGGGTCCCGGGGAGCTGTTTTTT.

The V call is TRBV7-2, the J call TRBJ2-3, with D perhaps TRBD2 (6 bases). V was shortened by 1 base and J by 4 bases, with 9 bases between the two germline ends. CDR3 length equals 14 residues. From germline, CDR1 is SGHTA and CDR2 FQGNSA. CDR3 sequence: CASSLGTIPDTQYF. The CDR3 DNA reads TGTGCCAGCAGCTTAGGGACTATCCCAGATACGCAGTATTTT.